This note documents a single T cell receptor beta chain sequence. The antigen this receptor binds is unknown. Nothing much larger sits one base from this clone, and base qualities are not available. TCRbeta CDR3 regions were amplified from genomic DNA by means of the immunoSEQ Assay, a bias-controlled multiplex PCR. Turning to the authors' computational methods: Within the assay, amplification of reference gene primers was used to estimate how many nucleated cells each sample contained. To quantify the absolute abundance of each unique TCRbeta CDR3 rearrangement, sequence reads were collapsed and filtered. Productive Simpson clonality was computed per sample as the square root of Simpson's diversity index over productive rearrangements. TCRdb provides this immuneACCESS table in a form limited to in-frame rearrangements. Some clones are lacking; in checked studies, under half of them reflect an unresolved V gene, and why the rest are absent is not known. Clonal size and the V and J genes are those of that table, whereas D and trimming came from the DNA. This sample has 85,000 to 95,000 clones in its table, and 75% to 95% of those were observed once. Of the sample, 3% to 4% falls within the top ten clones.

The CDR3 runs 15 residues from the cysteine to the phenylalanine. Only the CDR3 region is kept as DNA, spanning 45 bases read in frame from base 1. Looking up the germline V gene yields CDR1 SGDLS and CDR2 YYNGEE. V is trimmed back by 1 base and J by 4 bases, and the junction contains 5 bases that no gene match accounts for. This specimen comes from a study of blood T cell repertoires in COVID-19 (dated by TCRdb to about 2020). About the investigation overall: Samples from collaborators originated in the United States, Italy and Spain and spanned both the acute and convalescent phases of COVID-19. The material from the prospective study consisted of cDNA or gDNA derived from T cells, B-cell-depleted T cells, or PBMCs. Subjects who had been exposed to COVID-19, were actively infected with it, or had recovered from it provided the deeply sampled blood TCRbeta repertoires that made up the dataset. The repertoires were released in a freely available public database intended as a resource for research on the immune response to SARS-CoV-2. Samples came from the ongoing ImmuneRACE study (first 160 participants) plus 1,254 subjects from 6 global collaborators. Sample metadata almost always included a de-identified subject ID, COVID-19 status, age in years and sex. HLA class I and class II types, where available, came from metadata supplied by the sample provider rather than from assay-based typing. Paper-wide results and their limitations: Clinical and demographic metadata were provided uncurated, with the amount varying by source and participant.

Whole blood was collected in K2EDTA tubes by collaborating institutions according to the institutions' own protocols. For TCRbeta analysis, collaborator samples were shipped as frozen whole blood, as isolated PBMCs, or as DNA extracted from either sample type. Sequenced: peripheral blood. This receptor was taken from a woman aged 45-65 years in a cohort sampled during active COVID-19. The rearrangement combines TRBV9 with TRBJ2-1, with TRBD2 identical over 7 junction bases. The CDR3 region reads CASSVRTSEYNEQFF. The bases read TGTGCCAGCAGCGTAAGAACTAGCGAGTACAATGAGCAGTTCTTC.